This is a list of T cell receptor beta chains from one sample in a study of blood T cells in healthy people across ages. TCRdb reprocessed the 5' RACE reads with MiXCR, giving one entry per CDR3 protein. The data hold about 570,000 distinct CDR3 sequences, with 25% to 30% observed a single time. The sequencing sample was made of blood. All receptors come from a woman aged 70-85 years in good health. The CDR3 runs from the conserved cysteine through the conserved F or W. D genes are given only for firm matches. Size tells how often a clone was seen (once, few, many) or the class of an expanded clone, and some rows leave it out.

TRBV5-1	.	.	TRBJ1-2	TGCGCCAGCAGCTTGGGCAGGGTTGAGGAGGGCTACACCTTC	CASSLGRVEEGYTF
TRBV7-9	.	.	TRBJ2-5	TGTGCCAGCAGCTCCAGACGTGCGGGTCCGCAAGAGACCCAGTACTTC	CASSSRRAGPQETQYF
TRBV4-3	.	TRBD1	TRBJ1-2	TGCGCCAGCAGCCAAGGACAGGGATCCCGGTACTATGGCTACACCTTC	CASSQGQGSRYYGYTF
TRBV14	once	TRBD1	TRBJ1-1	TGTGCCAGCAGCCAGCGACAGGGCTATAACACTGAAGCTTTCTTT	CASSQRQGYNTEAFF
TRBV6-5	.	TRBD1	TRBJ2-1	TGTGCCAGCAGCAACCCCGGGACAGGGGCGAACAATGAGCAGTTCTTC	CASSNPGTGANNEQFF
TRBV20-1	few	.	TRBJ2-2	TGCAGTGCTAGCCTGGCCGTTCCCACCGGGGAGCTGTTTTTT	CSASLAVPTGELFF
TRBV7-9	few	.	TRBJ1-2	TGTGCCAGCAGCTTTAGTCGGGGGAATTCTAACTATGGCTACACCTTC	CASSFSRGNSNYGYTF
TRBV7-2	.	.	TRBJ2-7	TGTACCAGCAGCGCCCCCCCGACGGCCTACGAGCAGCACTTC	CTSSAPPTAYEQHF
TRBV7-2	few	TRBD1	TRBJ2-2	TGTGCCAGCAGGGGACAGGGCGGCACCGGGGAGCTGTTTTTT	CASRGQGGTGELFF
TRBV2	.	TRBD2	TRBJ2-1	TGTGCCAGCATGTCTGAGGGAGGGCCATACAATGAGCAGTTCTTC	CASMSEGGPYNEQFF
TRBV20-1	.	.	TRBJ2-1	TGCAGTGCTAGGGGGGTGCGTCGACTAACTTACAATGAGCAGTTCTTC	CSARGVRRLTYNEQFF
TRBV5-1	many	TRBD2	TRBJ2-3	TGTGCCAGCAGCCTCGGGCTAGCGGGCACCACAGATACGCAGTATTTT	CASSLGLAGTTDTQYF
TRBV20-1	.	.	TRBJ2-7	TGCAGTGCTCGCCCCGGGCCTTACTACGAGCAGTACTTC	CSARPGPYYEQYF
TRBV4-3	.	.	TRBJ2-7	TGCGCCAGCAGCCAAGGCTTTACGGGGGTCTACGAGCAGTACTTC	CASSQGFTGVYEQYF
TRBV9	.	.	TRBJ1-2	TGTGCCAGCAGCGTAGGCAGGACCCTTTATGGCTACACCTTC	CASSVGRTLYGYTF
TRBV20-1	.	.	TRBJ1-3	TGCAGTGCTAGAGACCCTGGGGAGGGGGCTGGAAACACCATATATTTT	CSARDPGEGAGNTIYF
TRBV29-1	few	.	TRBJ2-7	TGCAGCGTTTGGGTCGGGGTTACCTACGAGCAGTACTTC	CSVWVGVTYEQYF
TRBV3-1	.	.	TRBJ2-3	TGTGCCAGCAGCCCTCTTGGGAATACGCAGTATTTT	CASSPLGNTQYF
TRBV7-2	.	TRBD2	TRBJ2-7	TGTGCCAGCAGCTCATACGGACTAGCGGGGTACAATGAGCAGTACTTC	CASSSYGLAGYNEQYF
TRBV7-7	.	TRBD2	TRBJ2-1	TGTGCCAGCAGCTTAGAACTAGCGGTCAATGAGCAGTTCTTC	CASSLELAVNEQFF
TRBV2	.	TRBD2	TRBJ2-1	TGTGCCAGCAGTGAGACAATAGCGGGGGGTTCCTACAATGAGCAGTTCTTC	CASSETIAGGSYNEQFF
TRBV24-1	.	.	TRBJ2-2	TGTGCCACCAGTGATTTTGGGACCGGGGAGCTGTTTTTT	CATSDFGTGELFF
TRBV5-1	few	.	TRBJ2-1	TGCGCCAGCAGCCCCGTGGGTCCCTACGACAATGAGCAGTTCTTC	CASSPVGPYDNEQFF
TRBV9	few	TRBD2	TRBJ2-1	TGTGCCAGCAGCGCTACCCAGCGGGGATCTCACAATGAGCAGTTCTTC	CASSATQRGSHNEQFF
TRBV20-1	.	.	TRBJ1-1	TGCAGTGCTAGATCCAGTGGAGGGGCTTTCTTT	CSARSSGGAFF
TRBV20-1	.	.	TRBJ2-7	TGCAGTGCTAGAGAAGCAGGGTCAAGGTACGAGCAGTACTTC	CSAREAGSRYEQYF
TRBV6-6	.	TRBD2	TRBJ2-5	TGTGCCAGCACTTATAGCGGGGCAGAGGCCCAGTACTTC	CASTYSGAEAQYF
TRBV7-9	.	TRBD2	TRBJ2-1	TGTGCCTTCGCCGGGACTAGCTACAATGAGCAGTTCTTC	CAFAGTSYNEQFF
TRBV14	.	.	TRBJ1-2	TGTGCCAGCAGCCAAGTTGGGCCAACACCTGGGAATGGCTACACCTTC	CASSQVGPTPGNGYTF
TRBV7-2	few	.	TRBJ1-4	TGTGCCAGCAGCTTATCCCTAGGGCCTAATGAAAAACTGTTTTTT	CASSLSLGPNEKLFF
TRBV2	.	.	TRBJ2-2	TGTGCCAGCAGTGAACGGCCTGAGAACACCGGGGAGCTGTTTTTT	CASSERPENTGELFF
TRBV11-2	.	TRBD1	TRBJ1-2	TGTGCCAGCAGCTTAGAGCCAGGGGGCGCGAGTGGCTACACCTTC	CASSLEPGGASGYTF
TRBV5-5	.	.	TRBJ1-6	TGTGCCAGCAGCCTGGGCCTTGATAATTCACCCCTCCACTTT	CASSLGLDNSPLHF
TRBV2	few	.	TRBJ2-5	TGTGCCAGCAGTGGGGGACCCGAAGAGACCCAGTACTTC	CASSGGPEETQYF
TRBV5-6	.	TRBD2	TRBJ2-1	TGTGCCAGCAGCTGGATCGGGGGGGCCCTCAATGAGCAGTTCTTC	CASSWIGGALNEQFF
TRBV20-1	few	.	TRBJ2-7	TGCAGTGCTATTCGAGGGTCGACAGCAACCTACGAGCAGTACTTC	CSAIRGSTATYEQYF
TRBV9	.	TRBD1	TRBJ2-7	TGTGCCAGCAGCGCGACAGGGCACGAGCAGTACTTC	CASSATGHEQYF
TRBV27	.	.	TRBJ2-4	TGTGCCAGCAGTTTACGGACCTTACTAGTCACGGACATTCAGTACTTC	CASSLRTLLVTDIQYF
TRBV7-9	few	.	TRBJ2-7	TGTGCCAGCAGTATCGACTATTCGGGGATCTACGAGCAGTACTTC	CASSIDYSGIYEQYF
TRBV7-8	once	TRBD2	TRBJ2-5	TGTGCCAGCAGCTTAGTCCCTGGGATTAGCGGGGGCCAAGAGACCCAGTACTTC	CASSLVPGISGGQETQYF
TRBV29-1	.	TRBD1	TRBJ2-2	TGCAGCGTGGGGACAGGCGGGATGCTAAGGACCGGGGAGCTGTTTTTT	CSVGTGGMLRTGELFF
TRBV7-9	few	.	TRBJ2-2	TGTGCCAGTAGCCCGTTAATTGAGCTGTTTTTT	CASSPLIELFF
TRBV29-1	few	.	TRBJ2-5	TGCAGCGTCGACAGGTATCAAGAGACCCAGTACTTC	CSVDRYQETQYF
TRBV12-5	.	.	TRBJ2-3	TGTGCTAGTGGCTGGGAGACAGATACGCAGTATTTT	CASGWETDTQYF
TRBV11-3	many	.	TRBJ1-6	TGTGCCAGCAGCTTAGATTGGACGAGCTCCTATAATTCACCCCTCCACTTT	CASSLDWTSSYNSPLHF
TRBV6-5	.	.	TRBJ1-2	TGTGCCAGCAGTTCCCCGGGTGTTGGGGCAAATGGTTACACCTTC	CASSSPGVGANGYTF